The 26 T cell receptor beta chains below all came from one sample that was sequenced in a study of a mutant IDH1 vaccine in newly diagnosed glioma. These receptors are not linked to any known antigen. The table came from immunoSEQ multiplex PCR; TCRdb's copy has only in-frame clones and leaves some out. The sample carries approximately 43,000 clones, around 91% recorded once. The time point here: week 35, safety follow-up. Vaccination used 300 ug of mutant IDH1 20-mer peptide per dose, with topical imiquimod. The source was PBMCs, collected from a glioma patient whose treatment included an IDH1 peptide vaccine. The receptor set was obtained from a man aged 35 to 55 with glioma.

The rearrangement uses TRBV5-4 and TRBJ1-4; 9 positions match TRBD1. The V gene end was trimmed by 4 bases and the J gene end by 8 bases; junction bases not matched to a gene: 6. Per germline, CDR1 SGHNT and CDR2 YYREEE (reference sequence). This CDR3 has 14 amino acids. CDR3 DNA sequence: TGTGCCAGCAGCCTGGACAGGGGACAAGAAAAACTGTTTTTT. This codes for CASSLDRGQEKLFF. Full variable domain (outside the CDR3, taken from reference TRBV5-4 and TRBJ1-4): ETGVTQSPTHLIKTRGQQVTLRCSSQSGHNTVSWYQQALGQGPQFIFQYYREEENGRGNFPPRFSGLQFPNYSSELNVNALELDDSALYLCASSLDRGQEKLFFGSGTQLSVL.

This chain connects TRBV27 to TRBJ1-1; TRBD1 is a possible D gene (5 bases). CDR3 length: 15 residues. The germline V gene has CDR1 MNHEY and CDR2 SMNVEV (reference sequence). V was shortened by 8 bases and J by 1 base, with 17 bases between the two germline ends. DNA of the CDR3: TGTGCCAGCTATCCGAGGGGTCGAGGGAACACTGAAGCTTTCTTT. Translated, it gives CASYPRGRGNTEAFF.

The chain employs TRBV11-2 and TRBJ2-1, with D perhaps TRBD1 (5 bases). Looked up from germline, CDR1 is SGHAT and CDR2 is FQNNGV. The CDR3 is made up of 17 amino acids. V shed 5 bases and J shed 8 bases, with 25 bases lying between them. CDR3 region: CASSPKGIDGAQYEQFF. The CDR3 coding sequence is TGTGCCAGCAGCCCAAAGGGGATAGATGGAGCACAATATGAGCAGTTCTTC.

The chain has TRBV5-4 and TRBJ1-2; 9 positions match TRBD1. The CDR3 length is 16 residues. V gave up 2 bases and J gave up 4 bases; unmatched junction bases: 9. The germline V gene has CDR1 SGHNT and CDR2 YYREEE (reference sequence). The CDR3 nucleotides are TGTGCCAGCAGCTTAGGTGGGACAGGGATTGTCTATGGCTACACCTTC. Amino acid sequence: CASSLGGTGIVYGYTF.

This clone was found once. The rearrangement links TRBV19 to TRBJ1-4, with TRBD1 as a possible D gene (5 bases). CDR3 length: 15 residues. CDR1 and CDR2 (germline): LNHDA, SQIVND (reference sequence). Trimming removed 4 bases from V and 0 bases from J, with 9 bases in between. The CDR3 protein is CASSTRQSTNEKLFF. CDR3 DNA: TGTGCCAGTAGTACCCGACAGTCAACTAATGAAAAACTGTTTTTT.

This clone was seen a single time. This chain uses TRBV5-1 with TRBJ2-2; 7 bases map to TRBD1. V lost 3 bases and J lost 3; bases outside the gene matches: 8. The CDR3 sequence is 16 residues long. Per the germline V gene, CDR1 is SGHRS and CDR2 is YFSETQ. This chain's CDR3 is CASSSYRGSDTGELFF. The CDR3 region has the DNA TGCGCCAGCAGCTCTTACAGGGGAAGCGACACCGGGGAGCTGTTTTTT.

This chain links TRBV15 with TRBJ2-1, with TRBD2 matching 8 bases. The V and J ends lost 4 bases and 2 bases, in that order; junction bases with no gene match: 7. The V gene's germline CDR1 is LNHNV and CDR2 YYDKDF (reference sequence). The CDR3 runs to 16 residues. The CDR3 DNA sequence: TGTGCCACCAGCACTACTAGCGGACTTACCTACAATGAGCAGTTCTTC. Protein: CATSTTSGLTYNEQFF.

V and J are TRBV27 and TRBJ2-1, with TRBD2 as a possible D gene (5 bases). CDR3 length: 14 residues. V was clipped by 5 bases and J by 2 bases, with 10 bases between them. Per the germline V gene, CDR1 is MNHEY and CDR2 is SMNVEV (reference sequence). CDR3 loop: CASSPRTPYNEQFF. The CDR3 DNA reads TGTGCCAGCAGTCCTAGGACTCCCTACAATGAGCAGTTCTTC.

CDR3 nucleotide sequence: TGTGCCAGCAGCGCGGCAAGGGTGGGTAACTATGGCTACACCTTC. Protein: CASSAARVGNYGYTF. J is TRBJ1-2 and V is TRBV9; D is unresolved. Trimming cost V 3 bases and J 1 base, with 13 bases left between them. This CDR3 is 15 amino acids long. Germline V gene sequence: CDR1 SGDLS, CDR2 YYNGEE.

The chain links TRBV6-1 to TRBJ2-6; D uncertain. The length of the CDR3 is 13 residues. Germline CDR1 is MNHNS and CDR2 is SASEGT. V lost 6 bases, J lost 0 bases, and 3 bases lay in between. The CDR3 nucleotides read TGTGCCAGCAGGGACTCTGGGGCCAACGTCCTGACTTTC. It specifies CASRDSGANVLTF.

In DNA form, the CDR3 reads TGCGCCAGCAGCCAAGGGCGGGCCCAGCGGGAGTTCTCTTACGAGCAGTACTTC. Protein: CASSQGRAQREFSYEQYF. The rearrangement links TRBV4-1 to TRBJ2-7; 8 positions agree with TRBD2. This CDR3 comprises 18 residues. J lost 4 bases, V lost 1 base, and 15 bases had no gene match. Per the germline V gene, CDR1 is MGHRA and CDR2 is YSYEKL.

The chain carries TRBV27 and TRBJ2-1; 13 positions match TRBD2. Germline-derived CDR1 and CDR2 are MNHEY and SMNVEV (reference sequence). V gave up 6 bases and J gave up 2 bases; unmatched junction bases: 7. The CDR3 extends over 17 amino acids. The CDR3 DNA reads TGTGCCAGCAGCCCCGGGACTAGCGGGGCGGCCTACAATGAGCAGTTCTTC. Residues: CASSPGTSGAAYNEQFF.

The chain combines TRBV19 with TRBJ2-7; tentatively, D is TRBD1 (5 bases). V was clipped by 2 bases and J by 8 bases, with 13 bases between them. The CDR3 has 13 amino acids. The germline CDR1 and CDR2 sequences are LNHDA and SQIVND (reference sequence). The CDR3 sequence: CASSISLRDKQYF. The CDR3 nucleotides are TGTGCCAGTAGTATAAGTCTCAGGGATAAGCAGTACTTC.

The chain recombines TRBV29-1 with TRBJ1-1, with 7 bases identical to TRBD1. CDR3 length: 14 amino acids. The junction had 12 bases not matched to a gene; V was cut back by 5 bases and J by 6 bases. Germline V CDR1 and CDR2: SQVTM, ANQGSEA. The CDR3 reads CSVTGHRGTAEAFF. The CDR3 DNA is TGCAGCGTTACAGGCCACAGGGGAACCGCTGAAGCTTTCTTT. Variable domain in full (rest from reference TRBV29-1 and TRBJ1-1): SAVISQKPSRDICQRGTSLTIQCQVDSQVTMMFWYRQQPGQSLTLIATANQGSEATYESGFVIDKFPISRPNLTFSTLTVSNMSPEDSSIYLCSVTGHRGTAEAFFGQGTRLTVV.

The chain is built from TRBV28 and TRBJ2-7; no definite D call. The CDR3 covers 12 residues. CDR1 and CDR2 (germline): MDHEN, SYDVKM. Trimming cost V 6 bases and J 2 bases, with 8 bases left between them. CDR3 region: CASRGSPYEQYF. In DNA form, the CDR3 reads TGTGCCAGCAGGGGATCTCCCTACGAGCAGTACTTC.

In this sample, this clone turned up once. This chain connects TRBV14 to TRBJ2-1; unclear D gene. Germline CDR1 SGHDN, CDR2 FVKESK. The CDR3 is 16 residues long. V dropped 4 bases and J dropped 0 bases, with 13 bases sitting between them. The CDR3 region is CASSRGDRRSYNEQFF. The CDR3 region has the DNA TGTGCCAGCAGCCGTGGAGACCGTCGCTCCTACAATGAGCAGTTCTTC.

The J gene is TRBJ2-5, the V gene TRBV19, with D possibly TRBD1 on 6 matching bases. Trimming stripped 0 bases from V and 7 bases from J, with 12 bases between. The CDR3 sequence is 14 residues long. Germline values: CDR1 LNHDA, CDR2 SQIVND (reference sequence). Here the CDR3 reads CASSIETTRGTQYF. CDR3 sequence (DNA): TGTGCCAGTAGTATAGAAACTACCAGGGGGACCCAGTACTTC.

A word on this clone: One end of the junction does not line up with germline, which may come from a read error. This sequence joins TRBV4-1 and TRBJ1-5; possible D gene TRBD1, 5 bases. The CDR3 covers 21 residues. Germline V gene sequence: CDR1 MGHRA, CDR2 YSYEKL. CDR3 sequence: CASSPHGGEVGRAFVNRPQHF. As DNA, the CDR3 is TGCGCCAGCAGCCCCCATGGGGGAGAGGTAGGCAGGGCCTTTGTCAATCGGCCCCAGCATTTT.

Comments on this clone: The junction and the germline gene differ at one end; a read error may be behind it. The J gene is TRBJ2-5, the V gene TRBV5-1; D unresolved. CDR1 and CDR2 (germline): SGHRS, YFSETQ. The CDR3 length is 14 residues. The chain's CDR3 is CAGSLDPGVETQYF. The CDR3 nucleotides are TGCGCCGGCAGCTTGGATCCGGGTGTAGAGACCCAGTACTTC.

The genes are TRBV19 and TRBJ1-1; D is ambiguous. V was clipped by 5 bases and J by 2 bases, with 9 bases between them. CDR1 is LNHDA and CDR2 is SQIVND in the germline V gene (reference sequence). The CDR3 spans 13 residues. For the CDR3, the DNA is TGTGCCAGTAGTTCACGGGTTAACACTGAAGCTTTCTTT. It is translated as CASSSRVNTEAFF.

This chain joins TRBV2 and TRBJ2-7, with 11 bases aligning to TRBD2. The ends lost 4 bases at V and 2 bases at J; junction bases unmatched: 4. The CDR3 runs to 15 residues. Germline CDR1 is SNHLY and CDR2 is FYNNEI. Here the CDR3 reads CASSVGTSGPYEQYF. CDR3 in DNA: TGTGCCAGCAGTGTCGGGACTAGCGGACCCTACGAGCAGTACTTC. The full variable domain, rest sourced from reference TRBV2 and TRBJ2-7, is EPEVTQTPSHQVTQMGQEVILRCVPISNHLYFYWYRQILGQKVEFLVSFYNNEISEKSEIFDDQFSVERPDGSNFTLKIRSTKLEDSAMYFCASSVGTSGPYEQYFGPGTRLTVT.

V and J are TRBV6-6 and TRBJ1-1, with D possibly being TRBD1 (6 bases). The CDR3 has 14 residues. Germline V gives CDR1 MNHNY, CDR2 SVGAGI (reference sequence). The V end lost 8 bases, the J end lost 4 bases, and 17 bases lay between the germline ends. The CDR3 sequence: CASRSGGLSTEAFF. The CDR3 nucleotides read TGTGCCAGCCGCTCGGGGGGGCTCAGCACTGAAGCTTTCTTT.

V is TRBV5-1 and J is TRBJ2-1; TRBD2 matches at 10 bases. The CDR3 is made up of 15 amino acids. CDR1 and CDR2 from the germline V gene are SGHRS and YFSETQ. V trimming: 0 bases; J trimming: 5 bases; junction bases outside the gene matches: 2. CDR3 region: CASSLVLAGDNEQFF. For the CDR3, the DNA is TGCGCCAGCAGCTTGGTTCTAGCGGGGGACAATGAGCAGTTCTTC.

CDR3 in amino acids: CASSSLQGFSAEAFF. The CDR3 nucleotides read TGTGCCAGCAGCTCCCTACAGGGATTTTCTGCTGAAGCTTTCTTT. This chain joins TRBV7-9 and TRBJ1-1, with a possible D match to TRBD1 (6 bases). Germline CDR1 SEHNR, CDR2 FQNEAQ (reference sequence). The CDR3 is 15 residues long. V was shortened by 4 bases and J by 6 bases, with 18 bases between the two germline ends. The whole variable domain, filled in from reference TRBV7-9 and TRBJ1-1, reads DTGVSQNPRHKITKRGQNVTFRCDPISEHNRLYWYRQTLGQGPEFLTYFQNEAQLEKSRLLSDRFSAERPKGSFSTLEIQRTEQGDSAMYLCASSSLQGFSAEAFFGQGTRLTVV.

The CDR3 DNA sequence: TGTGCCAGTAGTATTGACAGGATTAGGGAGCTGTTTTTT. This sequence encodes CASSIDRIRELFF. V and J are TRBV19 and TRBJ2-2, with a tentative D call TRBD1 (6 bases). Trimming stripped 3 bases from V and 9 bases from J, with 11 bases between. The length of the CDR3 is 13 residues. Germline assignment: CDR1 LNHDA and CDR2 SQIVND (reference sequence).

The V and J genes are TRBV19 and TRBJ2-2, with D perhaps matching TRBD2 (6 bases). Deletions cut 1 base from V and 6 bases from J, with 12 bases between. The CDR3 contains 15 residues. Germline V gene sequence: CDR1 LNHDA, CDR2 SQIVND (reference sequence). The chain's CDR3 is CASSIASGFAGELFF. CDR3 nucleotides: TGTGCCAGTAGTATAGCAAGCGGGTTCGCCGGGGAGCTGTTTTTT.